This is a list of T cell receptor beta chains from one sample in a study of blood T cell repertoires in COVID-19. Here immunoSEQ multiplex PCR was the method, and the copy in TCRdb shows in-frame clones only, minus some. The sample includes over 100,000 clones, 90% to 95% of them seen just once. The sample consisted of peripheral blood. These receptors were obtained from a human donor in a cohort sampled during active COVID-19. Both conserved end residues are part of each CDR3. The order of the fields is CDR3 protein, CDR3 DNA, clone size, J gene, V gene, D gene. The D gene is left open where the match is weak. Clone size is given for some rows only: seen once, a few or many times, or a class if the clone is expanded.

CDR3: CASSQGGGPYQETQYF
DNA: TGTGCCAGCAGCCAAGGGGGCGGACCCTACCAAGAGACCCAGTACTTC
size: .
J: TRBJ2-5
V: TRBV4-2
D: .

CDR3: CASSFSRETQYF
DNA: TGTGCCAGCAGCTTTAGTAGAGAGACCCAGTACTTC
size: .
J: TRBJ2-5
V: TRBV7-2
D: .

CDR3: CASSQGQSLPEAFF
DNA: TGCGCCAGCAGCCAAGGACAGAGTTTGCCTGAAGCTTTCTTT
size: .
J: TRBJ1-1
V: TRBV4-3
D: .

CDR3: CAWSDRGQLYGYTF
DNA: TGTGCCTGGAGCGACAGGGGGCAACTCTATGGCTACACCTTC
size: .
J: TRBJ1-2
V: TRBV30
D: TRBD1

CDR3: CAISPPKGTGGYEQYF
DNA: TGTGCCATCAGTCCCCCCAAGGGGACAGGGGGCTACGAGCAGTACTTC
size: .
J: TRBJ2-7
V: TRBV10-3
D: TRBD1

CDR3: CASSYNVGWEYF
DNA: TGTGCCAGCAGTTACAACGTCGGGTGGGAGTACTTC
size: .
J: TRBJ2-7
V: TRBV6-2/TRBV6-3
D: .

CDR3: CASSSTGAAPHNEQFF
DNA: TGTGCCAGCAGCTCAACAGGGGCAGCACCACACAATGAGCAGTTCTTC
size: .
J: TRBJ2-1
V: TRBV5-5
D: TRBD1

CDR3: CASSLGLDRGRYNEQFF
DNA: TGTGCCAGCAGCTTAGGACTTGACAGGGGGCGGTACAATGAGCAGTTCTTC
size: .
J: TRBJ2-1
V: TRBV7-9
D: TRBD1

CDR3: CASRTRGGDTQYF
DNA: TGTGCCAGCAGAACGCGGGGGGGGGATACGCAGTATTTT
size: once
J: TRBJ2-3
V: TRBV2
D: TRBD2

CDR3: CASSYRGRVPNEQFF
DNA: TGTGCCAGCAGTTACAGGGGCCGGGTGCCGAATGAGCAGTTCTTC
size: .
J: TRBJ2-1
V: TRBV6-2/TRBV6-3
D: .

CDR3: CASSPSVVRGYTF
DNA: TGTGCCAGCAGCCCCTCCGTTGTTCGGGGCTACACCTTC
size: .
J: TRBJ1-2
V: TRBV7-9
D: .

CDR3: CASSLATGLTYNEQFF
DNA: TGTGCCAGCAGCTTAGCGACGGGACTAACCTACAATGAGCAGTTCTTC
size: .
J: TRBJ2-1
V: TRBV7-8
D: TRBD2

CDR3: CASSYLTSTLDTQYF
DNA: TGTGCCAGCAGTTACTTGACTAGCACGCTCGATACGCAGTATTTT
size: .
J: TRBJ2-3
V: TRBV6-2/TRBV6-3
D: TRBD2

CDR3: CASSQGRDKYGYTF
DNA: TGCGCCAGCAGCCAGGGGAGGGACAAGTATGGCTACACCTTC
size: .
J: TRBJ1-2
V: TRBV4-3
D: .

CDR3: CASSSSGTYQETQYF
DNA: TGCGCCAGCAGTTCAAGCGGGACGTACCAAGAGACCCAGTACTTC
size: .
J: TRBJ2-5
V: TRBV10-2
D: TRBD2

CDR3: CASKQTVANTGELFF
DNA: TGTGCCAGCAAACAAACCGTCGCGAACACCGGGGAGCTGTTTTTT
size: once
J: TRBJ2-2
V: TRBV2
D: .

CDR3: CASSLTGAATEAFF
DNA: TGTGCCAGCAGCCTAACAGGGGCAGCCACTGAAGCTTTCTTT
size: .
J: TRBJ1-1
V: TRBV5-6
D: TRBD1

CDR3: CASSPGLAGLDTQYF
DNA: TGTGCCAGCAGCCCCGGACTAGCGGGACTAGATACGCAGTATTTT
size: .
J: TRBJ2-3
V: TRBV5-4
D: TRBD2

CDR3: CASLAGTEAFF
DNA: TGTGCCAGCCTTGCCGGGACTGAAGCTTTCTTT
size: .
J: TRBJ1-1
V: TRBV7-9
D: .

CDR3: CASSSPPGLANEKLFF
DNA: TGTGCCAGCAGTTCCCCTCCGGGGTTGGCCAATGAAAAACTGTTTTTT
size: .
J: TRBJ1-4
V: TRBV27
D: .

CDR3: CASSIWGVTIGSGELFF
DNA: TGTGCCAGTAGTATATGGGGGGTGACGATCGGGAGCGGGGAGCTGTTTTTT
size: .
J: TRBJ2-2
V: TRBV19
D: .

CDR3: CASSPLQGAKEPQHF
DNA: TGTGCCAGTAGCCCGTTACAGGGGGCGAAAGAGCCCCAGCATTTT
size: .
J: TRBJ1-5
V: TRBV19
D: TRBD1

CDR3: CASRLGAVNSPLHF
DNA: TGTGCCAGTAGGTTAGGGGCAGTTAATTCACCCCTCCACTTT
size: .
J: TRBJ1-6
V: TRBV19
D: .

CDR3: CASSDSLAGGPDTQYF
DNA: TGTGCCAGCAGTGACTCACTAGCGGGAGGGCCAGATACGCAGTATTTT
size: .
J: TRBJ2-3
V: TRBV6-4
D: TRBD2

CDR3: CATRDREGSGELFF
DNA: TGTGCCACTCGGGACAGGGAGGGGTCCGGGGAGCTGTTTTTT
size: .
J: TRBJ2-2
V: TRBV15
D: TRBD1

CDR3: CASSPSTGNSPLHF
DNA: TGTGCCAGCTCACCGAGTACGGGTAATTCACCCCTCCACTTT
size: .
J: TRBJ1-6
V: TRBV18
D: .